These 2 T cell receptor beta chains originate from one sample sequenced in a study of response to subunit inactivated influenza vaccine. TCRdb re-analysed the RT-PCR reads in MiXCR, keeping a single row per CDR3 protein. This table has 650,000 to 850,000 distinct CDR3 sequences, about 14% appearing once. The sequences come from PBMCs from blood, collected around 15 days before vaccination. The source of these receptors is a middle-aged man who received an inactivated influenza vaccine.

V and J are TRBV24-1 and TRBJ1-2; no firm D call. This CDR3 spans 15 amino acids. Germline V gene data show CDR1 as KGHDR and CDR2 as SFDVKD. Trimming cost V 7 bases and J 3 bases, with 17 bases left between them. The CDR3 is CATRGRAGRDYGYTF. The CDR3 region has the DNA TGTGCCACCAGAGGACGGGCTGGTAGGGACTATGGCTACACCTTC.

The V gene is TRBV15, the J gene TRBJ2-7; unclear D gene. V was cut by 11 bases and J by 5 bases, with 19 bases left in between. From germline, CDR1 is LNHNV and CDR2 YYDKDF (reference sequence). The CDR3 is 13 amino acids. This CDR3 is CAASGFAKNEQYF. Here the CDR3 DNA reads TGTGCCGCGTCGGGTTTCGCGAAAAACGAGCAGTACTTC. The entire variable domain, with the rest obtained from reference TRBV15 and TRBJ2-7, is as follows: DAMVIQNPRYQVTQFGKPVTLSCSQTLNHNVMYWYQQKSSQAPKLLFHYYDKDFNNEADTPDNFQSRRPNTSFCFLDIRSPGLGDTAMYLCAASGFAKNEQYFGPGTRLTVT.